The clone carrying this TCR beta chain has just a few counts. These data originate in a study of T cells after yellow fever vaccination. A process of 5'RACE template switching, which added a universal primer site and UMIs, was used to make TCR cDNA. TCRdb redid the calling of the 5' RACE reads with MiXCR, one entry per CDR3 protein. The table includes approximately 550,000 distinct CDR3 sequences, over 15% detected once. The CDR3 runs 12 residues. The V end lost 5 bases, the J end lost 8 bases, and 12 bases lay between the germline ends. V is TRBV12-3 or TRBV12-4 and J is TRBJ1-2; the D gene is possibly TRBD1 (5 bases). This material consisted of PBMCs, taken 15 days after the yellow fever booster vaccination. The sequence came from a young man who received the YFV17D yellow fever vaccine. DNA of the CDR3: TGTGCCAGCAGTCAGGGACGAAGAGGCTACACCTTC. Translation gives CASSQGRRGYTF.